This T cell receptor (beta chain) was identified during a study of blood T cell repertoires in COVID-19. Across the whole study: Researchers got acute and convalescent COVID-19 samples from the United States, Italy and Spain. The analysed material was cDNA or gDNA that came from T cells, B-cell-depleted T cells, or PBMCs.

Original methodology: By means of reference gene primer amplification, nucleated cell counts were estimated. Libraries were prepared by immunoSEQ multiplex PCR; TCRdb keeps only in-frame clonotypes and omits some of them. The DNA was the basis for D and trimming; V, J and clone size are from that table. The sample yields more than 100,000 clones, 70% to 90% seen once. J gave up 4 bases and V 5 bases, and 10 bases lay outside the gene matches. The CDR3 consists of 15 residues. CDR1 and CDR2 (germline): WNHNN, SYGVQD (reference sequence). Sample: peripheral blood. The sequence came from a human donor in a cohort sampled during active COVID-19. V and J are TRBV10-1 and TRBJ2-5; TRBD2 matches at 7 bases. DNA of the CDR3: TGCGCCAGCAGTAGCGGGACCCTCAAAGGAGAGACCCAGTACTTC. Translated: CASSSGTLKGETQYF.